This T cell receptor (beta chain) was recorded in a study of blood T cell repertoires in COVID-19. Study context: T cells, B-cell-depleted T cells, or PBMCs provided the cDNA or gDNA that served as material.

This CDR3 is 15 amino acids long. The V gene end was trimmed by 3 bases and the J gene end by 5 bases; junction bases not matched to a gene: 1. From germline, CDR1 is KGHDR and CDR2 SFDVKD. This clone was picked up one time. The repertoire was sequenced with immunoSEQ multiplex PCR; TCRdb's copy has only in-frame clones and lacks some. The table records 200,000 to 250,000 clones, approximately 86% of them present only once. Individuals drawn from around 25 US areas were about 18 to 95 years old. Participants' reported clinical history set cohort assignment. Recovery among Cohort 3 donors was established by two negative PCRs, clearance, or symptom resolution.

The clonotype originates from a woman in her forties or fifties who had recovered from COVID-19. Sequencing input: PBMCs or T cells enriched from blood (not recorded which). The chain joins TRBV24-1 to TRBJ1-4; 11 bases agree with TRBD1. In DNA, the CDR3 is TGTGCCACCAGTGATGGACAGGGGGCAAATGAAAAACTGTTTTTT. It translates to CATSDGQGANEKLFF.